Sequencing of this T cell receptor beta chain was carried out in a study of early T cells in non-severe SARS-CoV-2 infection. V lost 11 bases and J 3 bases, leaving 16 bases between the germline ends. This CDR3 is built from 13 residues. Germline lookup yields CDR1 MNHNS and CDR2 SASEGT. Individual cDNA molecules carried attached unique molecular identifiers. TCRdb analysed the 5' RACE reads with MiXCR anew, one entry per CDR3 protein. This table holds some 57,000 distinct CDR3 sequences, about a tenth found once. The chain joins TRBV6-1 to TRBJ1-1; D remains unclear. The origin of this receptor is an adult who was a healthcare worker with PCR-confirmed SARS-CoV-2 infection or an uninfected control (not recorded which). Sequenced input: whole blood. The CDR3 DNA is TGTGCCCCAGTCCGGAGGGCATACACTGAAGCTTTCTTT. It yields the protein CAPVRRAYTEAFF.